Listed below are T cell receptor beta chains from one sample, sequenced in a study of T cells in Graves' hyperthyroidism and ophthalmopathy. Each CDR3 protein gets one entry after TCRdb re-called the multiplex PCR reads with MiXCR. The repertoire holds about 360,000 distinct CDR3 sequences, with about 13% as singletons. Source material: blood. The receptors derive from a woman aged 18-29 years with Graves' hyperthyroidism. The CDR3 runs from the conserved cysteine through the conserved F or W. The D gene is left open where the match is weak. Size values are once, few and many counts, or a class for expanded clones, and some rows have none.

j_call	cdr3_length	d_call	v_call	clone_size	cdr3_aa	cdr3_nt
TRBJ1-1	14	TRBD1	TRBV14	many	CASSQVQGLGEAFF	TGTGCCAGCAGCCAGGTACAGGGGTTGGGTGAAGCTTTCTTT
TRBJ1-1	17	-	TRBV19	many	CASSIAPWAPLDTEAFF	TGTGCCAGTAGTATCGCGCCTTGGGCTCCATTGGACACTGAAGCTTTCTTT
TRBJ1-3	16	-	TRBV18	many	CASSPPVRRSGNTIYF	TGTGCCAGCTCACCACCGGTACGGCGCTCTGGAAACACCATATATTTT
TRBJ2-6	18	-	TRBV19	-	CASSMVSGGASGANVLTF	TGTGCCAGTAGTATGGTGTCGGGTGGGGCTTCTGGGGCCAACGTCCTGACTTTC
TRBJ2-7	14	-	TRBV5-1	many	CASSLGSPGYEQYF	TGCGCCAGCAGCTTGGGAAGCCCTGGGTACGAGCAGTACTTC
TRBJ1-4	12	-	TRBV28	many	CASSRGGEKLFF	TGTGCCAGCAGCCGGGGCGGTGAAAAACTGTTTTTT
TRBJ2-1	15	-	TRBV20-1	-	CSAIPTRSSYNEQFF	TGCAGTGCTATACCTACAAGGAGCTCCTACAATGAGCAGTTCTTC
TRBJ1-1	13	TRBD1	TRBV20-1	-	CSARTGSMPEAFF	TGCAGTGCTAGGACAGGGTCGATGCCTGAAGCTTTCTTT
TRBJ1-4	16	-	TRBV3-1	few	CASSQERAGPVRKLSF	TGTGCCAGCAGCCAAGAAAGGGCAGGCCCCGTAAGAAAACTGTCTTTT
TRBJ2-7	13	-	TRBV30	-	CAHGRDGTYEQYF	TGTGCCCACGGCAGGGACGGCACCTACGAGCAGTACTTC
TRBJ2-7	13	-	TRBV6-1	many	CASSERWGDEQYF	TGTGCCAGCAGTGAACGGTGGGGGGACGAGCAGTACTTC
TRBJ2-2	14	-	TRBV20-1	many	CSARGFVETGELFF	TGCAGTGCTAGGGGGTTCGTGGAAACCGGGGAGCTGTTTTTT
TRBJ2-1	14	TRBD2	TRBV3-1	many	CASSQEVSGVEQFF	TGTGCCAGCAGCCAAGAAGTTAGCGGGGTTGAGCAGTTCTTC
TRBJ2-7	13	-	TRBV20-1	many	CSAPGVGSYEQYF	TGCAGTGCCCCCGGGGTGGGCTCCTACGAGCAGTACTTC
TRBJ1-2	12	TRBD1	TRBV28	many	CASSQLTGTHTF	TGTGCCAGCAGTCAGCTGACAGGGACCCACACCTTC
TRBJ1-5	13	-	TRBV7-2	many	CASSLVGDQPQHF	TGTGCCAGCAGCTTAGTCGGTGATCAGCCCCAGCATTTT
TRBJ1-2	15	TRBD1	TRBV6-5	many	CASSYRPDRVNGYTF	TGTGCCAGCAGTTACCGCCCGGACAGGGTAAATGGCTACACCTTC
TRBJ2-3	13	-	TRBV20-1	many	CSARAASTDTQYF	TGCAGTGCTAGAGCGGCAAGCACAGATACGCAGTATTTT
TRBJ2-5	13	-	TRBV28	many	CASRTYRVDSQYF	TGTGCCAGCAGAACATACAGGGTTGACTCACAGTACTTC
TRBJ2-1	12	TRBD2	TRBV29-1	many	CSVGLAIGEQFF	TGCAGCGTGGGACTAGCTATCGGTGAGCAGTTCTTC
TRBJ2-7	15	TRBD1	TRBV27	few	CATRPHRGPAGEQYF	TGTGCCACCCGCCCTCACAGGGGCCCCGCTGGTGAGCAGTACTTC
TRBJ2-5	14	TRBD1	TRBV5-1	many	CASKLGQAQETQYF	TGCGCCAGCAAATTGGGACAGGCCCAAGAGACCCAGTACTTC
TRBJ1-5	13	-	TRBV3-1	many	CASSQGRDQPQHF	TGTGCCAGCAGCCAAGGTAGGGATCAGCCCCAGCATTTT
TRBJ1-2	13	-	TRBV6-1	few	CASSRDTAYGYTF	TGTGCCAGCAGTAGGGACACGGCGTACGGCTACACCTTC
TRBJ1-2	12	-	TRBV28	many	CASWGNVYGYTF	TGTGCCAGCTGGGGTAACGTCTATGGCTACACCTTC
TRBJ2-3	16	TRBD2	TRBV11-3	many	CASSSTSGRPRDTQYF	TGTGCCAGCAGCTCCACTAGCGGGAGGCCGAGAGATACGCAGTATTTT